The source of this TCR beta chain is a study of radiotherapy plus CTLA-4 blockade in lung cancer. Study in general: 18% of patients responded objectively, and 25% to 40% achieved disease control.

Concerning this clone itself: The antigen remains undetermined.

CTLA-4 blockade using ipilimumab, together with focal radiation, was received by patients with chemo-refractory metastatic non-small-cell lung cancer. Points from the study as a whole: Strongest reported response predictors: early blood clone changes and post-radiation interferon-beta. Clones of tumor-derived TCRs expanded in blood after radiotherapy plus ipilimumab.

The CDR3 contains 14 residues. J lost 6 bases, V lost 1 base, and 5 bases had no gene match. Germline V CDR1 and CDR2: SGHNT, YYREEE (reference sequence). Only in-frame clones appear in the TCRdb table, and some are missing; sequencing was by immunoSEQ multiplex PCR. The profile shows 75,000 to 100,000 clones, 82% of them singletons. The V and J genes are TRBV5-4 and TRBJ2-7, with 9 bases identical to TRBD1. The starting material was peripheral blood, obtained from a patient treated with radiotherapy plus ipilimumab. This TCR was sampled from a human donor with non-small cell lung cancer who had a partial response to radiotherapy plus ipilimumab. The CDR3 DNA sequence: TGTGCCAGCAGCTTGAAACAGGGGGCGGGCGAGCAGTACTTC. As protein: CASSLKQGAGEQYF.